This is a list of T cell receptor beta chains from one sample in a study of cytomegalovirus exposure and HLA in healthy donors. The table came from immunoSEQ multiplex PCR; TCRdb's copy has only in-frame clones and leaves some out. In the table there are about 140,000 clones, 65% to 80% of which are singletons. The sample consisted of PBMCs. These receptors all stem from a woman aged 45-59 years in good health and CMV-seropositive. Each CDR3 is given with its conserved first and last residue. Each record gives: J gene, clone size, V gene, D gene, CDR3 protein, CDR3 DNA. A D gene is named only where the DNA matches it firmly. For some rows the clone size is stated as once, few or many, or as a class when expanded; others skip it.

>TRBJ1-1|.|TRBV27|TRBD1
CASTLNRGDTEAFF
TGTGCCAGCACCCTTAACAGGGGAGACACTGAAGCTTTCTTT
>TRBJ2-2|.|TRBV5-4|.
CASSLALGGTGELFF
TGTGCCAGCAGCTTGGCGCTAGGGGGCACCGGGGAGCTGTTTTTT
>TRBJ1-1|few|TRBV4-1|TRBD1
CASSAPGGRNTEAFF
TGCGCCAGCAGCGCACCAGGGGGGAGGAACACTGAAGCTTTCTTT
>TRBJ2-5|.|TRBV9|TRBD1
CASSPRQGVETQYF
TGTGCCAGCAGCCCCAGACAGGGAGTGGAGACCCAGTACTTC
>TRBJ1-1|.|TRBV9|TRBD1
CASSVEGTAPAFF
TGTGCCAGCAGCGTAGAGGGGACAGCGCCAGCTTTCTTT
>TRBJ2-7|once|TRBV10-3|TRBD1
CAIGRQGHEQYF
TGTGCCATCGGGCGACAGGGCCACGAGCAGTACTTC
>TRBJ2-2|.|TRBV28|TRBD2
CASSLLGLAGNTGELFF
TGTGCCAGCAGTTTACTCGGACTAGCGGGGAACACCGGGGAGCTGTTTTTT
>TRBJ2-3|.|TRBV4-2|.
CASSQVTSSSTDTQYF
TGTGCCAGCAGCCAAGTCACTAGCAGTTCCACAGATACGCAGTATTTT
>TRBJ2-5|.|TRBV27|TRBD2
CASSASGGETQYF
TGTGCCAGCAGTGCCTCGGGGGGGGAGACCCAGTACTTC
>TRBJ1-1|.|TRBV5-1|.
CASSLVTGQDEAFF
TGCGCCAGCAGCTTGGTTACAGGGCAGGATGAAGCTTTCTTT
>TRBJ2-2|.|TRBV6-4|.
CASRANRAGELFF
TGTGCCAGCAGAGCCAACAGGGCCGGGGAGCTGTTTTTT
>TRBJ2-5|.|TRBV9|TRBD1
CASSAVSGGRETQYF
TGTGCCAGCAGCGCCGTCTCAGGGGGACGGGAGACCCAGTACTTC
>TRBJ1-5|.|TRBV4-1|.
CASSQEGVVEFGQPQHF
TGCGCCAGCAGCCAAGAAGGTGTGGTGGAGTTTGGTCAGCCCCAGCATTTT